The 20 T cell receptor beta chains given below trace back to one sample, sequenced in a study of T cell clonality in common variable immunodeficiency. This table comes from immunoSEQ multiplex PCR, and its TCRdb copy is limited to in-frame clones, with some not included. The sample has about 28,000 clones, none seen only once. Specimen: peripheral blood mononuclear cells. Receptor source: a person aged 18 to 70 in good health.

With respect to this clone: The CDR3 extends 3 residues past the end of the read, so its final part is completed from the germline J gene. This chain connects TRBV7-6 to TRBJ1-5; no definite D call. The CDR3 is 13 amino acids. The ends were cut back, 5 bases at V and 4 bases at J, with 9 bases in the middle. Germline values: CDR1 SGHVS, CDR2 FNYEAQ. The covered CDR3 bases are TGTGCCAGCAGCCGAGGCGGGAATCAGCCC. It codes for CASSRGGNQP. The entire CDR3 protein is CASSRGGNQPQHF. The full variable domain, completed using reference TRBV7-6 and TRBJ1-5, is GAGVSQSPRYKVTKRGQDVALRCDPISGHVSLYWYRQALGQGPEFLTYFNYEAQQDKSGLPNDRFSAERPEGSISTLTIQRTEQRDSAMYRCASSRGGNQPQHFGDGTRLSIL.

In the case of this clone: The read finishes 3 residues shy of the CDR3 end, and the germline J gene is used to complete it. The chain carries TRBV7-2 and TRBJ2-7, with D possibly being TRBD1 (6 bases). V was pared by 5 bases and J by 3 bases, with 17 bases between. CDR3 length equals 15 residues. The germline V gene encodes CDR1 SGHTA and CDR2 FQGNSA. The part of the CDR3 DNA that was read is TGTGCCAGCAGCCATCTAGGGGGAAGGGACTACGAG. This encodes CASSHLGGRDYE. The CDR3 in its entirety is CASSHLGGRDYEQYF.

This clone was counted many times. The covered CDR3 bases are TGCGCCGGGAGCGGGGGTCCGAACACCGGGGAG. Protein: CAGSGGPNTGE. The complete CDR3 protein is CAGSGGPNTGELFF. This rearrangement joins TRBV29-1 to TRBJ2-2, with 8 bases aligning to TRBD2. The read halts 3 residues ahead of the CDR3 end, with the missing end drawn from the germline J gene. This CDR3 is 14 amino acids long. In germline, CDR1 is SQVTM, CDR2 ANQGSEA.

This clone was counted only a few times. This CDR3 is CSVKLGGNYGYTF. Incomplete CDR3 DNA: TGCAGCGTTAAACTGGGGGGAAACTATGGC. This chain links TRBV29-1 with TRBJ1-2; D is possibly TRBD1 (5 bases). The read terminates 3 residues ahead of where the CDR3 ends, so the germline J gene completes it. The germline gives CDR1 SQVTM, CDR2 ANQGSEA. V was shortened by 5 bases and J by 2 bases, with 12 bases between the two germline ends. The CDR3 has 13 residues.

This clone has a count of ten or more. The CDR3 end is not reached by the read, which stops 3 residues before it; the germline J gene fills it in. V and J are TRBV20-1 and TRBJ1-4; D uncertain. Germline CDR1 and CDR2: DFQATT and SNEGSKA (reference sequence). The CDR3 is made up of 13 amino acids. The ends were cut back, 3 bases at V and 3 bases at J, with 8 bases in the middle. Incomplete CDR3 DNA: TGCAGTGCTAGTGAGGGCGCTAATGAAAAA. Residues: CSASEGANEK. The CDR3 in full is CSASEGANEKLFF.

About this clone: The read finishes 3 residues shy of the CDR3 end, and the germline J gene is used to complete it. This chain uses TRBV5-1 with TRBJ2-1; 8 bases line up with TRBD2. This CDR3 is built from 13 residues. CDR1 is SGHRS, CDR2 YFSETQ, per germline. The V segment lost 4 bases and the J segment 9 bases; nucleotides outside the gene matches: 6. The chain's CDR3 is CASSRPGGFEQFF. The CDR3 bases that were read are TGCGCCAGCAGCCGCCCGGGGGGGTTTGAG.

This clone came up many times. The CDR3 end lies 3 residues beyond the end of the read and is filled in from the germline J gene. The V call is TRBV7-3, the J call TRBJ2-1; 11 bases line up with TRBD2. The germline CDR1 and CDR2 sequences are SGHTA and FQGTGA. This CDR3 contains 17 residues. Trimming cost V 3 bases and J 3 bases; bases outside gene matches: 7. The sequenced CDR3 bases are TGTGCCAGCAGCTTTAGGGCAGGGACTAGCGGCTACAATGAG. As protein: CASSFRAGTSGYNE. The entire CDR3 reads CASSFRAGTSGYNEQFF.

Concerning this clone itself: Sequencing ends 3 residues short of the CDR3 end; the germline J gene provides the rest. The chain recombines TRBV7-6 with TRBJ2-3; 10 nucleotides align to TRBD1. This CDR3 has 14 residues. Germline values: CDR1 SGHVS, CDR2 FNYEAQ. The J segment lost 4 bases and the V segment lost 3 bases, leaving 1 base of the junction unmatched. Here the CDR3 reads CASSLGTGADTQYF. CDR3 bases read: TGTGCCAGCAGCTTGGGGACAGGGGCAGATACG.

This clone was detected ten times or more. The read ends 3 residues before the CDR3 terminus; that terminus is restored from the germline J gene. J is TRBJ2-6 and V is TRBV18, with D unclear. The length of the CDR3 is 15 residues. Germline CDR1 KGHSH, CDR2 LQKENI. V lost 1 base, J lost 3 bases, and 7 bases lay in between. The CDR3 spells CASSPRGNGANVLTF. The DNA read from the CDR3 is TGTGCCAGCTCACCACGAGGCAATGGGGCCAACGTC.

This clone was seen many times. Read data end 3 residues before the CDR3 end; the end is taken from the germline J gene. The chain uses TRBV2 and TRBJ2-7, with a tentative D call TRBD2 (6 bases). CDR1 is SNHLY, CDR2 FYNNEI, per germline. Deletions cut 4 bases from V and 4 bases from J, with 11 bases between. There are 13 residues in the CDR3. CDR3 DNA (partial): TGTGCCAGCAGTGGGGGGGACCTTTACGAG. Its translation is CASSGGDLYE. The whole CDR3 region reads CASSGGDLYEQYF. Combining the CDR3 with reference TRBV2 and TRBJ2-7 gives the whole variable domain EPEVTQTPSHQVTQMGQEVILRCVPISNHLYFYWYRQILGQKVEFLVSFYNNEISEKSEIFDDQFSVERPDGSNFTLKIRSTKLEDSAMYFCASSGGDLYEQYFGPGTRLTVT.

This clone was seen ten or more times. The CDR3 goes on 3 residues after the read ends, and that part is filled in from the germline J gene. The chain has TRBV28 and TRBJ2-7; 7 bases align to TRBD1. J was trimmed by 3 bases and V by 5 bases; bases with no gene match: 7. The length of the CDR3 is 14 residues. In germline, CDR1 is MDHEN, CDR2 SYDVKM. CDR3 amino acids: CASSPIRQGYEQYF. The sequenced CDR3 bases are TGTGCCAGCAGTCCTATCAGACAGGGCTACGAG.

Note on this clone: Read sequence stops 3 residues before the CDR3 end, and the germline J gene provides the missing end. The chain joins TRBV7-2 to TRBJ2-3; tentatively, D is TRBD1 (5 bases). The CDR3 loop spans 14 amino acids. Per germline, CDR1 SGHTA and CDR2 FQGNSA. The CDR3 DNA, read in part, is TGTGCCAGCAGCTTAGGGGGCTACCAAGAGACG. As protein: CASSLGGYQET. The whole CDR3 protein reads CASSLGGYQETQYF.

The sequenced CDR3 bases are TGCGCCATCCTAGCGGGGGTAAACGGCTACGAG. Its protein is CAILAGVNGYE. The entire CDR3 sequence reads CAILAGVNGYEQYF. V and J are TRBV10-2 and TRBJ2-7, with 10 bases matching TRBD2. The read halts 3 residues ahead of the CDR3 end, with the missing end drawn from the germline J gene. CDR1 is WSHSY and CDR2 is SAAADI in the germline V gene. There are 14 residues in the CDR3. The J segment lost 3 bases and the V segment lost 10 bases, leaving 9 bases of the junction unmatched.

Many counts were recorded for this clone. The CDR3 goes on 3 residues after the read ends, and that part is filled in from the germline J gene. The chain joins TRBV20-1 to TRBJ2-2, with D tentatively TRBD1 (5 bases). The CDR3 runs to 15 residues. V lost 4 bases and J 0 bases, leaving 12 bases between the germline ends. CDR1 is DFQATT and CDR2 is SNEGSKA in the germline V gene (reference sequence). Partial CDR3 DNA: TGCAGTGCTAAAGGGGTTCTTGCGAACACCGGGGAG. Its translation is CSAKGVLANTGE. The CDR3 as a whole reads CSAKGVLANTGELFF.

This clone came up many times. The observed sequence ends 3 residues before the CDR3 terminus, with the missing tail filled in from the germline J gene. This sequence joins TRBV7-6 and TRBJ1-1; D call uncertain. Deletions cut 10 bases from V and 1 base from J, with 13 bases between. CDR3 length: 13 residues. Germline CDR1 SGHVS, CDR2 FNYEAQ. Incomplete CDR3 DNA: TGTGCCACCAGGCGGGGTCGGAACACTGAA. Protein: CATRRGRNTE. The whole CDR3 reads CATRRGRNTEAFF.

A remark on this clone: The read halts 3 residues ahead of the CDR3 end, with the missing end drawn from the germline J gene. The chain combines TRBV7-2 with TRBJ2-7, with TRBD1 matching over 10 bases. Per germline, CDR1 SGHTA and CDR2 FQGNSA. This CDR3 contains 14 residues. After removal of 3 bases from V and 6 bases from J, the junction contained 5 bases not matched to a gene. The CDR3 loop reads CASSLDRGTGEQYF. The CDR3 bases that were read are TGTGCCAGCAGCTTGGACAGGGGGACTGGCGAG.

The sample holds many counts of this clone. The read halts 3 residues ahead of the CDR3 end, with the missing end drawn from the germline J gene. The V gene is TRBV7-3, the J gene TRBJ2-3; 8 nucleotides agree with TRBD2. The CDR3 totals 15 residues. Germline V gives CDR1 SGHTA, CDR2 FQGTGA. The ends lost 6 bases at V and 0 bases at J; junction bases unmatched: 5. The CDR3 sequence is CASSKAGESTDTQYF. The sequenced CDR3 bases are TGTGCCAGCAGTAAAGCGGGGGAGAGCACAGATACG.

This clone was seen many times. From the germline J gene comes the end of the CDR3, since the read stops 3 residues before it. The chain is built from TRBV7-3 and TRBJ1-3; tentatively, D is TRBD1 (6 bases). Trimming shortened V by 0 bases and J by 3 bases, and 18 bases separated the two germline ends. The CDR3 runs to 18 residues. Germline V lookup: CDR1 SGHTA, CDR2 FQGTGA. The CDR3 bases that were read are TGTGCCAGCAGCTTAACCTACCCAGGGGCGGCAAGTGGAAACACC. It specifies CASSLTYPGAASGNT. In full, the CDR3 reads CASSLTYPGAASGNTIYF.

This clone has a handful of counts. The read falls 3 residues short of the CDR3 end, and the missing part is taken from the germline J gene. The chain employs TRBV2 and TRBJ2-3; 7 bases agree with TRBD2. Germline V gene lookup returns CDR1 SNHLY and CDR2 FYNNEI. The CDR3 runs to 14 residues. V was clipped by 7 bases and J by 0 bases; unmatched bases: 4. The CDR3 reads CASTLAVSTDTQYF. The sequenced part of the CDR3 DNA is TGTGCCAGCACCCTAGCGGTAAGCACAGATACG.

This clone appeared many times. The read ends 3 residues shy of where the CDR3 ends; the end is completed using the germline J gene. The rearrangement links TRBV7-9 to TRBJ1-5; no reliable D call. Trimming pared 1 base from V and 7 bases from J, leaving 8 bases between. The CDR3 extends over 13 amino acids. CDR1 is SEHNR, CDR2 FQNEAQ, per germline (reference sequence). CDR3 bases read: TGTGCCAGCAGCTTAGGATTTGGCCAGCCC. Translating gives CASSLGFGQP. The CDR3, in full, reads CASSLGFGQPQHF.